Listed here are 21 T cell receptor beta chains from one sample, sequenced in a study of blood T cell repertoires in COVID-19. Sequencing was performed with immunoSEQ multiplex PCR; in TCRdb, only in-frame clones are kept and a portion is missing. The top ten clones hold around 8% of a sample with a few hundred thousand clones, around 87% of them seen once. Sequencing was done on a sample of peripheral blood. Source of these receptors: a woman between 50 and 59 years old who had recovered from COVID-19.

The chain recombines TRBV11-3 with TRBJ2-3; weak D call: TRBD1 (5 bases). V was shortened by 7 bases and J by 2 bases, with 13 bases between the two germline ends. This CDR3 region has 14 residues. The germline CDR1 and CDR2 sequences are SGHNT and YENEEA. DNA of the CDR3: TGTGCCAGCAAGGGGCCCTGGCCCACAGATACGCAGTATTTT. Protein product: CASKGPWPTDTQYF.

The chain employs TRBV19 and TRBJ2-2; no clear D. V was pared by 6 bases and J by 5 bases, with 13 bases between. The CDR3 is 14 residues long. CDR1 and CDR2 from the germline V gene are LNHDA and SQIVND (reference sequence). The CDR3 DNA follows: TGTGCCAGTAGGGTCCTAATGAGGACCGGGGAGCTGTTTTTT. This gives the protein CASRVLMRTGELFF.

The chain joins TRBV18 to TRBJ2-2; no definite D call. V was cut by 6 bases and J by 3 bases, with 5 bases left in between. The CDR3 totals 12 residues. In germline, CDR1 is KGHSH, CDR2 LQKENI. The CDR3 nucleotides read TGTGCCAGCTCTGGAGACACCGGGGAGCTGTTTTTT. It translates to CASSGDTGELFF.

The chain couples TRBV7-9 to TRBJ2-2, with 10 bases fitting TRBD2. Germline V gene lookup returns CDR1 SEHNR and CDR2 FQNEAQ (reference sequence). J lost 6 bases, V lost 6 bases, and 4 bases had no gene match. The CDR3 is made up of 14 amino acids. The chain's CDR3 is CASRPGLAAGELFF. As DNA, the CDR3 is TGTGCCAGCAGGCCTGGACTAGCGGCCGGGGAGCTGTTTTTT.

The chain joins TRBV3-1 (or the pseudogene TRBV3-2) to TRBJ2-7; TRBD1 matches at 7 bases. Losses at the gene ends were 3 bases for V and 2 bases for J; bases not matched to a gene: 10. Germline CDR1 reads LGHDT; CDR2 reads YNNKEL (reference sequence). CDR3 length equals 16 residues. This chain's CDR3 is CASSHAVRDRAYEQYF. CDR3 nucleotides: TGTGCCAGCAGCCATGCGGTTCGAGACAGGGCCTACGAGCAGTACTTC.

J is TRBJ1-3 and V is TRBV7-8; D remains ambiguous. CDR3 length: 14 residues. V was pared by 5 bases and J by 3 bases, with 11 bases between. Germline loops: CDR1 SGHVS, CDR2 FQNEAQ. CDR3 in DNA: TGTGCCAGCAGCGCGAGATCGTATGGAAACACCATATATTTT. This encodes CASSARSYGNTIYF.

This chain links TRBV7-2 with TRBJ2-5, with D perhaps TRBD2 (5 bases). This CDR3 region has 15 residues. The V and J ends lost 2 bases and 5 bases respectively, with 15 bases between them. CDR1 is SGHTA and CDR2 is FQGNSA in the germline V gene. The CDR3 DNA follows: TGTGCCAGCAGCTTAATGGTGGGAGTTTCGGAGACCCAGTACTTC. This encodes CASSLMVGVSETQYF. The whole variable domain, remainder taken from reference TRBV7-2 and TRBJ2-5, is GAGVSQSPSNKVTEKGKDVELRCDPISGHTALYWYRQSLGQGLEFLIYFQGNSAPDKSGLPSDRFSAERTGGSVSTLTIQRTQQEDSAVYLCASSLMVGVSETQYFGPGTRLLVL.

CDR3 nucleotide sequence: TGTGCCAGTAGTATGGGACTCTTTTCGACCTTC. It translates to CASSMGLFSTF. This sequence joins TRBV19 and TRBJ1-2, with TRBD1 as a possible D gene (5 bases). Trimming took 3 bases from V and 14 from J, leaving 13 bases between them. The V gene's germline CDR1 is LNHDA and CDR2 SQIVND (reference sequence). The CDR3 has 11 residues.

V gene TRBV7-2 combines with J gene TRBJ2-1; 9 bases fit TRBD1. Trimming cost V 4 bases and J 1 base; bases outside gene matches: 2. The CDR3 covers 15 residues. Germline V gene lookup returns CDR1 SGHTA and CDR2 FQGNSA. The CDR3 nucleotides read TGTGCCAGCAGCTCGGACAGGGGTTCCTACAATGAGCAGTTCTTC. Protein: CASSSDRGSYNEQFF.

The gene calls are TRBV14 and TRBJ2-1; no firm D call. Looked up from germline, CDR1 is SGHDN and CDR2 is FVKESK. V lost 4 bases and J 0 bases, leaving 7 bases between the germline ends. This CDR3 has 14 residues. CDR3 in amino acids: CASSPRYSYNEQFF. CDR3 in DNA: TGTGCCAGCAGCCCGCGATACTCCTACAATGAGCAGTTCTTC.

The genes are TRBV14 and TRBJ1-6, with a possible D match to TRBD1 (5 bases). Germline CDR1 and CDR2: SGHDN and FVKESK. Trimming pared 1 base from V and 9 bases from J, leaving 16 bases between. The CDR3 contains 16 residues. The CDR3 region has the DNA TGTGCCAGCAGCCAAGGTGCAGGGAGGACGGGTTCACCCCTCCACTTT. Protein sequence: CASSQGAGRTGSPLHF.

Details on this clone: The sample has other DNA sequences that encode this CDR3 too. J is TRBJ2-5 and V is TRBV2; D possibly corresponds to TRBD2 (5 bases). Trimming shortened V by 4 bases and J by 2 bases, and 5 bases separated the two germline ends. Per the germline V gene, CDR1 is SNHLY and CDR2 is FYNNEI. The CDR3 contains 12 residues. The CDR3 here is CASSAGQETQYF. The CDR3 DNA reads TGTGCCAGCAGTGCGGGGCAAGAGACCCAGTACTTC.

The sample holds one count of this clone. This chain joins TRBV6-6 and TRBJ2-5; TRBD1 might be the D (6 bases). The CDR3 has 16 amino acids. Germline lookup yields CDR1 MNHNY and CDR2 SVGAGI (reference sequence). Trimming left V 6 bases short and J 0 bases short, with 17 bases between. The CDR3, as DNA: TGTGCCAGCAGGTATTCGGCAGGGGAGTACCAAGAGACCCAGTACTTC. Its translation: CASRYSAGEYQETQYF.

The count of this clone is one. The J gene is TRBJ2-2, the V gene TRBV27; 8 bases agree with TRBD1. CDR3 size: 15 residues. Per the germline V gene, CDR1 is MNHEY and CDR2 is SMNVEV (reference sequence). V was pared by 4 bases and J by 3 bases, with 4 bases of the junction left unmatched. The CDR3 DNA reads TGTGCCAGCAGTTGGACCAGGGGGCACACCGGGGAGCTGTTTTTT. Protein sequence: CASSWTRGHTGELFF.

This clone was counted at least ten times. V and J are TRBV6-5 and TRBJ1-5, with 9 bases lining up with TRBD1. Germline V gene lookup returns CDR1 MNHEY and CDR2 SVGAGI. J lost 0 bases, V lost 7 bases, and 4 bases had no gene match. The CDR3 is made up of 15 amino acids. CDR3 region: CASIWTGDSNQPQHF. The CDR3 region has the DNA TGTGCCAGCATTTGGACAGGGGATAGCAATCAGCCCCAGCATTTT.

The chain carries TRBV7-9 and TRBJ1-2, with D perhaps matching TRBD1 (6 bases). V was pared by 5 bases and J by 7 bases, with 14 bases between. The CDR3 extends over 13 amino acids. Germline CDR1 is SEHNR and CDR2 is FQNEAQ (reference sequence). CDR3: CASSESGVRGYTF. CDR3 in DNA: TGTGCCAGCAGCGAGTCAGGGGTTCGTGGCTACACCTTC.

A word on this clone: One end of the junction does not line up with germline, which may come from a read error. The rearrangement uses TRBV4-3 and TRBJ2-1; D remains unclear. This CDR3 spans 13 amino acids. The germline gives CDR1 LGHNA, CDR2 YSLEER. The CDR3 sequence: CVSSQLVYNEQFF. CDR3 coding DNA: TGCGTCAGCAGCCAACTTGTGTACAATGAGCAGTTCTTC.

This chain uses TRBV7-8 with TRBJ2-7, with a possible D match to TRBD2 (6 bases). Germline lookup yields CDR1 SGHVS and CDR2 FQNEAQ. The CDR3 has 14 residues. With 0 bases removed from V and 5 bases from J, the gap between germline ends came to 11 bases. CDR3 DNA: TGTGCCAGCAGCTTAGCGACCCGGGGGAACGAGCAGTACTTC. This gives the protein CASSLATRGNEQYF.

The chain's CDR3 is CASSERSGGLDEKLFF. Written as DNA, the CDR3 is TGTGCCAGCAGTGAAAGGTCCGGGGGTCTTGACGAAAAACTGTTTTTT. V usage is TRBV2 and J usage is TRBJ1-4; the D gene is possibly TRBD1 (5 bases). Looked up from germline, CDR1 is SNHLY and CDR2 is FYNNEI. This CDR3 spans 16 amino acids. Between the trimmed V and J ends, which lost 2 bases and 8 bases, there was a span of 18 bases.

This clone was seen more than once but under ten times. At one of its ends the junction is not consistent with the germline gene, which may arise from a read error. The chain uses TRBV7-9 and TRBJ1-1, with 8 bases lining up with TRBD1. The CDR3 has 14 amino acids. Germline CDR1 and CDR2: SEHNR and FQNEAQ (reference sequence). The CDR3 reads CASRSGQANAEAFF. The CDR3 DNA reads TGTGCCAGCAGGTCGGGACAGGCGAACGCTGAAGCTTTCTTT.

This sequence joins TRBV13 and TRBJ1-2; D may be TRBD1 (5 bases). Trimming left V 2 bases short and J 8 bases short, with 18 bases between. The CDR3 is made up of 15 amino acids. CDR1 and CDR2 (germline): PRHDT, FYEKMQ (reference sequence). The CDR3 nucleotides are TGTGCCAGCAGCTTAACATCACGGACAATCGGCGGCTACACCTTC. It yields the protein CASSLTSRTIGGYTF.